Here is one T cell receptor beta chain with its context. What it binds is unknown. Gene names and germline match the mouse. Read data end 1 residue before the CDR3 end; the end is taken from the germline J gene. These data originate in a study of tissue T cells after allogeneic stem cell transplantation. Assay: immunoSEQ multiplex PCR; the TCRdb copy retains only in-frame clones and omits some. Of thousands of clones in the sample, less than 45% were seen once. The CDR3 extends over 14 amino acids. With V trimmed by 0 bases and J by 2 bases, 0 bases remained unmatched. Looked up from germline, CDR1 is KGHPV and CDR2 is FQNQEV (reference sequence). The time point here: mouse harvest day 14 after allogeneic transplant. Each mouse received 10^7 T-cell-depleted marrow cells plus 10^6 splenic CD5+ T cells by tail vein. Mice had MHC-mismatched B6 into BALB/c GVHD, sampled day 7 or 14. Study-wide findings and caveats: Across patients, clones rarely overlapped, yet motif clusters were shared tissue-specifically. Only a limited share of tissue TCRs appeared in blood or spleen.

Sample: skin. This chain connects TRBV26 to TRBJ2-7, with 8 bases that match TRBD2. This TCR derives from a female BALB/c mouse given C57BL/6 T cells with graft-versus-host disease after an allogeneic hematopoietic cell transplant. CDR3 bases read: TGTGCCAGCAGTCTGTCTGGGGGGGCCTATGAACAGTAC. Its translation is CASSLSGGAYEQY. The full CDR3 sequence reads CASSLSGGAYEQYF. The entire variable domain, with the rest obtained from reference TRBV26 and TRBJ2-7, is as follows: NSKVIQTPRYLVKGQGQKAKMRCIPEKGHPVVFWYQQNKNNEFKFLINFQNQEVLQQIDMTEKRFSAECPSNSPCSLEIQSSEAGDSALYLCASSLSGGAYEQYFGPGTRLTVL.